The sample holds a few counts of the clone carrying this T cell receptor beta chain. Its cognate antigen is unknown. The same CDR3 is also encoded by other DNA sequences in this sample. The study ran its PCR with 60 Vbeta and 13 Jbeta primers. Sequencing used immunoSEQ multiplex PCR; TCRdb keeps in-frame clones, though not all of them. The sample lists about 120,000 clones, 77% occurring once. These data belong to a study of cytomegalovirus exposure and HLA in healthy donors. Study-level points and caveats: Owing to their indistinguishability, certain V segments, notably TRBV6-2 and TRBV6-3, were excluded.

The germline V gene has CDR1 MNHEY and CDR2 SMNVEV (reference sequence). V gave up 6 bases and J gave up 1 base; unmatched junction bases: 3. This CDR3 has 15 residues. This clonotype was obtained from a man aged 35-49 years in good health and CMV-seropositive. The sample taken for sequencing was PBMCs. This sequence joins TRBV27 and TRBJ2-5; 12 nucleotides match TRBD2. The CDR3 reads CASSQLAGGQETQYF. The CDR3 coding sequence is TGTGCCAGCAGCCAACTAGCGGGGGGCCAAGAGACCCAGTACTTC.